A single sample gave rise to the 23 T cell receptor beta chains below, sequenced in a study of monozygotic twins with inflammatory bowel disease. Using the 5' RACE reads, TCRdb records one entry per CDR3 protein without DNA. The listing records 110,000 to 150,000 distinct CDR3 sequences. Sequenced input: blood. These receptors all stem from a human donor with ulcerative colitis or Crohn's disease, or a healthy co-twin of an affected twin (not recorded which).

The genes are TRBV12-3 or TRBV12-4 and TRBJ2-5; the D gene TCRdb calls, TRBD1, cannot be checked with no DNA. This CDR3 has 12 residues. CDR3 sequence reads: CASSLIGKTQYF.

This chain links TRBV7-8 with TRBJ1-3; checking the TCRdb D call of TRBD1 is not possible without DNA. This CDR3 spans 15 amino acids. Germline V lookup: CDR1 SGHVS, CDR2 FQNEAQ. The CDR3 sequence: CASSLGSGAGNTIYF. The full variable domain, its missing parts supplied by reference TRBV7-8 and TRBJ1-3, is GAGVSQSPRYKVAKRGQDVALRCDPISGHVSLFWYQQALGQGPEFLTYFQNEAQLDKSGLPSDRFFAERPEGSVSTLKIQRTQQEDSAVYLCASSLGSGAGNTIYFGEGSWLTVV.

The chain couples TRBV10-1 to TRBJ2-5; the TRBD2 assignment by TCRdb is unverifiable without DNA. This CDR3 has 14 amino acids. The germline gives CDR1 WNHNN, CDR2 SYGVQD (reference sequence). The CDR3 sequence: CASSETGGDETQYF.

This chain connects TRBV24-1 to TRBJ1-5. CDR1 is KGHDR, CDR2 SFDVKD, per germline. The CDR3 extends over 14 amino acids. CDR3 loop: CATSDGRFNQPQHF.

This chain joins TRBV2 and TRBJ2-5; TCRdb gives TRBD1 as the D gene, but with no DNA this cannot be confirmed. CDR3 length: 15 amino acids. Germline V gene data show CDR1 as SNHLY and CDR2 as FYNNEI. This CDR3 reads CASSRRDRGRETQYF.

This CDR3 reads CASSTGGVDTEAFF. The chain recombines TRBV18 with TRBJ1-1. The CDR3 is 14 residues long. CDR1 and CDR2 (germline): KGHSH, LQKENI.

The V and J genes are TRBV28 and TRBJ1-4. The CDR3 loop spans 16 amino acids. The germline V gene encodes CDR1 MDHEN and CDR2 SYDVKM. CDR3 sequence: CASSLRGGATNEKLFF.

The rearrangement links TRBV19 to TRBJ1-5. The CDR3 runs 13 residues. Germline assignment: CDR1 LNHDA and CDR2 SQIVND (reference sequence). The CDR3 protein is CASSIAARQPQHF.

The CDR3 protein is CSARDRMAGLTGELFF. The gene calls are TRBV20-1 and TRBJ2-2; the TRBD2 assignment by TCRdb is unverifiable without DNA. CDR3 length equals 16 residues. Per germline, CDR1 DFQATT and CDR2 SNEGSKA (reference sequence).

The chain is built from TRBV29-1 and TRBJ1-2; as DNA is missing, the TRBD1 call by TCRdb cannot be tested. The CDR3 runs to 12 residues. In germline, CDR1 is SQVTM, CDR2 ANQGSEA. CDR3 residues: CSVEKGTGGYTF.

This chain joins TRBV28 and TRBJ1-5. The CDR3 has 15 amino acids. Germline V gene lookup returns CDR1 MDHEN and CDR2 SYDVKM. CDR3 region: CASSYRAPSNQPQHF.

CDR3 loop: CSASPGSSYGYTF. This chain connects TRBV20-1 to TRBJ1-2; TCRdb proposes TRBD1, but this gene call is untestable without DNA. The CDR3 spans 13 residues. In germline, CDR1 is DFQATT, CDR2 SNEGSKA (reference sequence).

The gene calls are TRBV5-1 and TRBJ2-4; TCRdb selects TRBD1, and the lack of DNA leaves this call unchecked. Germline assignment: CDR1 SGHRS and CDR2 YFSETQ. This CDR3 region has 16 residues. The CDR3 spells CASSRTGDGRKNIQYF.

V is TRBV29-1 and J is TRBJ1-1; there is no DNA to check the TCRdb D call of TRBD1. This CDR3 is 13 amino acids long. CDR1 and CDR2 (germline): SQVTM, ANQGSEA. The CDR3 sequence is CSVANRGRTEAFF.

This chain uses TRBV6-2 or TRBV6-3 with TRBJ2-1; TCRdb lists TRBD2, though no DNA is available to test this call. The CDR3 length is 16 residues. Germline-derived CDR1 and CDR2 are MNHEY and SVGEGT. CDR3 residues: CASRGRLGLSYNEQFF.

The rearrangement links TRBV6-1 to TRBJ2-1; the D gene TCRdb calls, TRBD2, cannot be checked with no DNA. CDR1 MNHNS and CDR2 SASEGT come from the germline V gene. The CDR3 consists of 17 residues. This CDR3 reads CASNRVGYPLSYNEQFF.

This chain links TRBV6-1 with TRBJ2-1; with no DNA, the TCRdb D assignment of TRBD2 cannot be verified. This CDR3 is 14 amino acids long. Germline assignment: CDR1 MNHNS and CDR2 SASEGT. The chain's CDR3 is CASSEAGGSNEQFF.

The chain employs TRBV29-1 and TRBJ1-1; TCRdb selects TRBD1, and the lack of DNA leaves this call unchecked. Germline assignment: CDR1 SQVTM and CDR2 ANQGSEA. The CDR3 covers 12 residues. CDR3 region: CSVGGTENEAFF.

V gene TRBV6-5 combines with J gene TRBJ2-2. CDR3 length equals 15 residues. Germline V gives CDR1 MNHEY, CDR2 SVGAGI. CDR3 amino acids: CASSYSIRLAGELFF.

V is TRBV19 and J is TRBJ1-1; TCRdb calls TRBD1, which cannot be checked without DNA. Germline values: CDR1 LNHDA, CDR2 SQIVND (reference sequence). This CDR3 contains 16 residues. This CDR3 reads CASRQGAQVKRTEAFF.

The chain employs TRBV5-6 and TRBJ1-1; the D gene TCRdb calls, TRBD1, cannot be checked with no DNA. This CDR3 spans 16 amino acids. Germline V gene sequence: CDR1 SGHDT, CDR2 YYEEEE. The CDR3 loop reads CASRVYKGQKNTEAFF.

The chain recombines TRBV10-3 with TRBJ1-1; the D call of TRBD1 rests on TCRdb alone, since no DNA is present to check it. CDR3 length equals 14 residues. In germline, CDR1 is ENHRY, CDR2 SYGVKD. The CDR3 here is CAISPGTGGTEAFF.

The chain uses TRBV5-5 and TRBJ2-1. Germline lookup yields CDR1 SGHKS and CDR2 YYEKEE (reference sequence). The CDR3 sequence is 14 residues long. This CDR3 reads CASSLTSSYNEQFF.